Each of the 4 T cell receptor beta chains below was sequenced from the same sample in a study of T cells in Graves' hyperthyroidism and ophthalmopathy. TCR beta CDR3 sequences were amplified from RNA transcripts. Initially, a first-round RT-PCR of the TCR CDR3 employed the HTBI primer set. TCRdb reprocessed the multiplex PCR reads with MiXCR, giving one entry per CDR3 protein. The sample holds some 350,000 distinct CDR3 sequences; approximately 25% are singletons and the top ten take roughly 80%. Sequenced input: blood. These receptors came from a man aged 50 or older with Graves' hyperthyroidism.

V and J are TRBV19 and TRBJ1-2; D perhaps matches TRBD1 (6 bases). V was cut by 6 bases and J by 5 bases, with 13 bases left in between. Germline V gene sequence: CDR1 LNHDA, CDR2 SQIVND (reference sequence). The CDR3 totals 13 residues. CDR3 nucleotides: TGTGCCAGTAGGGACAGAACCCTGTATGGCTACACCTTC. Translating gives CASRDRTLYGYTF.

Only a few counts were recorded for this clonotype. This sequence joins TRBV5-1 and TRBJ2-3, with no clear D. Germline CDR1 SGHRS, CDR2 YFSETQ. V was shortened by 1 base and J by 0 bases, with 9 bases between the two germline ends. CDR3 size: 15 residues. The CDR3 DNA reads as TGCGCCAGCAGCTTGTCAAAGTCTAGCACAGATACGCAGTATTTT. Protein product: CASSLSKSSTDTQYF.

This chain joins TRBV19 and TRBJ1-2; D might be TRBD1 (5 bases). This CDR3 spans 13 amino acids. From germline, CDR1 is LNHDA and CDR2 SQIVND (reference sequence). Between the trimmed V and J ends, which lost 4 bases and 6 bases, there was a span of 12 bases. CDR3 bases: TGTGCCAGTAGTAGGGGCTCTAGGGATGGCTACACCTTC. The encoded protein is CASSRGSRDGYTF.

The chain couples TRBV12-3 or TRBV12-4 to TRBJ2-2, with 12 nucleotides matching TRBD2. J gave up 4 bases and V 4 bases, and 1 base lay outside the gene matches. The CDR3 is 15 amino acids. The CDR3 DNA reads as TGTGCCAGCAGTTGGGGACTAGCGGGCACCGGGGAGCTGTTTTTT. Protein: CASSWGLAGTGELFF.